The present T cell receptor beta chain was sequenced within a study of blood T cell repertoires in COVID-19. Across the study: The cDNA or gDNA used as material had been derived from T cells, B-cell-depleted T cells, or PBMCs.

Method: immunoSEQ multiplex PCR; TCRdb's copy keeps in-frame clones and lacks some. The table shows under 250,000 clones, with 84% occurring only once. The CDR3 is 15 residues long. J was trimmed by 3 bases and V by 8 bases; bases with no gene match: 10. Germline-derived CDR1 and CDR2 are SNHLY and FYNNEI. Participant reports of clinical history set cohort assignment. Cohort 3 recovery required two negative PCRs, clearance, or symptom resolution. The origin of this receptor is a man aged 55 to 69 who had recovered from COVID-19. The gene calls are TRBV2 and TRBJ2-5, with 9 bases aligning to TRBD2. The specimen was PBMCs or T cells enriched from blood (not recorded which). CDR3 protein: CASGQLAGREETQYF. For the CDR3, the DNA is TGTGCCAGCGGTCAGCTAGCGGGGCGGGAAGAGACCCAGTACTTC.